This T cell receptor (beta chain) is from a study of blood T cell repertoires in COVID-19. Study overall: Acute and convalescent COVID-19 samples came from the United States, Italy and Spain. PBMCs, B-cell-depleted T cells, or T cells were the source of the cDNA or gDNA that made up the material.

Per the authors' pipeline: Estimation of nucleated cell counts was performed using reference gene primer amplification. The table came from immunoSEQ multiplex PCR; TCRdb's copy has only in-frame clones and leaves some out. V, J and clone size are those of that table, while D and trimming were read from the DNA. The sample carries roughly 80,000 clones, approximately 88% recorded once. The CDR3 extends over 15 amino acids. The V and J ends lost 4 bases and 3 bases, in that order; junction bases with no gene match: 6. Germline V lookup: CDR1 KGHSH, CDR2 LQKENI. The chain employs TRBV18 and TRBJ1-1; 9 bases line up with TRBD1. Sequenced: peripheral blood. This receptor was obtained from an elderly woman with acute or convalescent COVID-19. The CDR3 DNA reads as TGTGCCAGCTCACGGGGGACAGGGATGGACACTGAAGCTTTCTTT. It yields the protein CASSRGTGMDTEAFF.